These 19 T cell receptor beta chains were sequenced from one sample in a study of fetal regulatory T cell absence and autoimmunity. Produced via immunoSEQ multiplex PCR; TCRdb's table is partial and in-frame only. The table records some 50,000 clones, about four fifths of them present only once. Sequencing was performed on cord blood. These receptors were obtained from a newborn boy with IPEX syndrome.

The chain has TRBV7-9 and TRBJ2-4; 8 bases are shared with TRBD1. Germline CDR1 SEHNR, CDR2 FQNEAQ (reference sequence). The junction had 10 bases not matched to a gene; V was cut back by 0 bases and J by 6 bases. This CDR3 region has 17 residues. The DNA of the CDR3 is TGTGCCAGCAGCTTAGCGTCGGGCAGGGGGCGAACAAACATTCAGTACTTC. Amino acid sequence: CASSLASGRGRTNIQYF. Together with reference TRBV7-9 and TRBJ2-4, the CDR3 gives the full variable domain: DTGVSQNPRHKITKRGQNVTFRCDPISEHNRLYWYRQTLGQGPEFLTYFQNEAQLEKSRLLSDRFSAERPKGSFSTLEIQRTEQGDSAMYLCASSLASGRGRTNIQYFGAGTRLSVL.

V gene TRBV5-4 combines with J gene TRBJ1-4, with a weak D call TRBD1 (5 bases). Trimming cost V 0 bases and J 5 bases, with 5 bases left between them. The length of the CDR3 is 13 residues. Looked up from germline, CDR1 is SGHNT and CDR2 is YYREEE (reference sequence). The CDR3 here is CASSLEGNEKLFF. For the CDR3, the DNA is TGTGCCAGCAGCTTGGAGGGGAATGAAAAACTGTTTTTT. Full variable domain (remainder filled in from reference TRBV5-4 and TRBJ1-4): ETGVTQSPTHLIKTRGQQVTLRCSSQSGHNTVSWYQQALGQGPQFIFQYYREEENGRGNFPPRFSGLQFPNYSSELNVNALELDDSALYLCASSLEGNEKLFFGSGTQLSVL.

This chain's CDR3 is CASSLGSGGELYNEQFF. The CDR3 DNA sequence: TGTGCCAGCAGCTTAGGTAGCGGTGGGGAACTATACAATGAGCAGTTCTTC. V and J are TRBV13 and TRBJ2-1, with a weak D call TRBD2 (6 bases). Trimming removed 0 bases at V and 4 bases at J, with 16 bases between. This CDR3 has 17 amino acids. CDR1 is PRHDT, CDR2 FYEKMQ, per germline (reference sequence).

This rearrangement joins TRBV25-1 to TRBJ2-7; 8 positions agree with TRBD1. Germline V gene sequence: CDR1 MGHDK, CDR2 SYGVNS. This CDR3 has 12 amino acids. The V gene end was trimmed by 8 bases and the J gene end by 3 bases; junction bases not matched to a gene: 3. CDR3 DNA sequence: TGTGCCAGCCGGACAGGGTACTACGAGCAGTACTTC. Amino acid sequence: CASRTGYYEQYF.

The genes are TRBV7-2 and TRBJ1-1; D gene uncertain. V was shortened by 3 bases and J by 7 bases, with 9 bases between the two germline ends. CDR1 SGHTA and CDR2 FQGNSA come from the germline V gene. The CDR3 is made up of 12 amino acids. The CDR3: CASSFLGNEAFF. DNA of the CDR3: TGTGCCAGCAGCTTCCTGGGAAATGAAGCTTTCTTT.

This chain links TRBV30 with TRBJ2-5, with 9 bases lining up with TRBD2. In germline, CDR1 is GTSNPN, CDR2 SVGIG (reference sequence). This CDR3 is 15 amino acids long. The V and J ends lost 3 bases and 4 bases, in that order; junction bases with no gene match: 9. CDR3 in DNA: TGTGCCTGGAGCCCCAGCGCACTAGCGGGAGAGACCCAGTACTTC. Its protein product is CAWSPSALAGETQYF.

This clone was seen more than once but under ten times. The CDR3 coding sequence is TGTGCCAGCAGCCGAGGTCGGGGGCGACGACAGCCCCAGCATTTT. Its protein product is CASSRGRGRRQPQHF. The chain links TRBV7-2 to TRBJ1-5, with D maybe TRBD1 (6 bases). This CDR3 contains 15 residues. Trimming left V 5 bases short and J 7 bases short, with 18 bases between. Germline values: CDR1 SGHTA, CDR2 FQGNSA.

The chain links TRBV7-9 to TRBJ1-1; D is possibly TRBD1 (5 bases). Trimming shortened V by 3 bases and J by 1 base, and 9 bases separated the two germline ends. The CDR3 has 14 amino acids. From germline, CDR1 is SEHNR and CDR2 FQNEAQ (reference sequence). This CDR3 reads CASSLRDSNTEAFF. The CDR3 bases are TGTGCCAGCAGCTTGAGGGACTCGAACACTGAAGCTTTCTTT.

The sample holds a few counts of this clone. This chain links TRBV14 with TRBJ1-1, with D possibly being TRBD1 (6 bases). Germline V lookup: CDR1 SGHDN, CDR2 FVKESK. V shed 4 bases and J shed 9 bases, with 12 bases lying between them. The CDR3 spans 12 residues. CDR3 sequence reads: CASSPHRGQAFF. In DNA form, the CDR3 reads TGTGCCAGCAGCCCACACCGGGGGCAAGCTTTCTTT. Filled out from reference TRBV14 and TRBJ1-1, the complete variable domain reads EAGVTQFPSHSVIEKGQTVTLRCDPISGHDNLYWYRRVMGKEIKFLLHFVKESKQDESGMPNNRFLAERTGGTYSTLKVQPAELEDSGVYFCASSPHRGQAFFGQGTRLTVV.

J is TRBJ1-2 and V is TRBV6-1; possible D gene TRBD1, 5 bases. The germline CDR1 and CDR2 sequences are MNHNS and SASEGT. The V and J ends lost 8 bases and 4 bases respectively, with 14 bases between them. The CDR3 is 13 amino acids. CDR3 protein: CASAGTGGYGYTF. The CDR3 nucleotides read TGTGCCAGCGCGGGTACTGGGGGCTATGGCTACACCTTC.

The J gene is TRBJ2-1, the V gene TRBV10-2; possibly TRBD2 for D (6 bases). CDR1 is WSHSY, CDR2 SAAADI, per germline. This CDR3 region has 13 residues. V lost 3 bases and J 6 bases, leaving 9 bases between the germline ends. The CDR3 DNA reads TGCGCCAGCAGTGAAACGGGGGTCAATGAGCAGTTCTTC. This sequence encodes CASSETGVNEQFF.

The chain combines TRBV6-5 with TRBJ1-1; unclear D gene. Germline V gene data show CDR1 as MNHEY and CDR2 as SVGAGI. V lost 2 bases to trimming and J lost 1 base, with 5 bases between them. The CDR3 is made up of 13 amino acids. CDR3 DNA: TGTGCCAGCAGTTACGCAGGGAACACTGAAGCTTTCTTT. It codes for CASSYAGNTEAFF.

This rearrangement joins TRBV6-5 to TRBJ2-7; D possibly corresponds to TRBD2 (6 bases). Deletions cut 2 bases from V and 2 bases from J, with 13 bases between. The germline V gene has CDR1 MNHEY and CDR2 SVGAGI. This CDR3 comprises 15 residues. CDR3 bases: TGTGCCAGCAGTTACATTGGGGACTTTGCCTACGAGCAGTACTTC. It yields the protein CASSYIGDFAYEQYF.

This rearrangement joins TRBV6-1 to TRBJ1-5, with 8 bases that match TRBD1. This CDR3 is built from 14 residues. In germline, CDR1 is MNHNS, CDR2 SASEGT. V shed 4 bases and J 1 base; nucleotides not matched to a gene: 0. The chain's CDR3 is CASSGTGSNQPQHF. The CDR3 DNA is TGTGCCAGCAGTGGGACAGGGAGCAATCAGCCCCAGCATTTT.

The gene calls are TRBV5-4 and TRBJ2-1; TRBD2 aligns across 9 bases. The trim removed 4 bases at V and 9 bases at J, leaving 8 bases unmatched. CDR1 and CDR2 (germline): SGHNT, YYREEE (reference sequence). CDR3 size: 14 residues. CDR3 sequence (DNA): TGTGCCAGCAGCCCGCTAGCGGGGATGAGTGAGCAGTTCTTC. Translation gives CASSPLAGMSEQFF.

Here the CDR3 DNA reads TGCGCCAGCAGCCAAGATAAAGGACCCGGGTCTGGAAACACCATATATTTT. Translated, it gives CASSQDKGPGSGNTIYF. This sequence joins TRBV4-1 and TRBJ1-3; D is uncertain. Germline-derived CDR1 and CDR2 are MGHRA and YSYEKL. V was clipped by 0 bases and J by 1 base, with 13 bases between them. The CDR3 is 17 amino acids.

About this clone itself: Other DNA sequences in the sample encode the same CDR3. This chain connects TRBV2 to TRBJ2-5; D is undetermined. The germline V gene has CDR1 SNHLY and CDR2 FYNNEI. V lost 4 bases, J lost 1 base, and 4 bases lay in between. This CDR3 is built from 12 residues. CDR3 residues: CASSGGQETQYF. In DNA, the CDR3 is TGTGCCAGCAGTGGGGGCCAAGAGACCCAGTACTTC.

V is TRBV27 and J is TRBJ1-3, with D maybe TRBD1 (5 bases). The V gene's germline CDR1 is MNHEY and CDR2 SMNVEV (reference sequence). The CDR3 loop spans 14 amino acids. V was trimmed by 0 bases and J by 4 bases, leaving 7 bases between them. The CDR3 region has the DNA TGTGCCAGCAGTTTATCAGGGGCCGGAAACACCATATATTTT. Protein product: CASSLSGAGNTIYF.

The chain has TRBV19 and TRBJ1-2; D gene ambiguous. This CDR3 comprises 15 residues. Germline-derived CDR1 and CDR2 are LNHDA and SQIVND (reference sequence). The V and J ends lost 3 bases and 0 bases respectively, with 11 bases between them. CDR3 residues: CASSMARHSNYGYTF. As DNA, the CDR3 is TGTGCCAGTAGTATGGCCAGGCATTCTAACTATGGCTACACCTTC.